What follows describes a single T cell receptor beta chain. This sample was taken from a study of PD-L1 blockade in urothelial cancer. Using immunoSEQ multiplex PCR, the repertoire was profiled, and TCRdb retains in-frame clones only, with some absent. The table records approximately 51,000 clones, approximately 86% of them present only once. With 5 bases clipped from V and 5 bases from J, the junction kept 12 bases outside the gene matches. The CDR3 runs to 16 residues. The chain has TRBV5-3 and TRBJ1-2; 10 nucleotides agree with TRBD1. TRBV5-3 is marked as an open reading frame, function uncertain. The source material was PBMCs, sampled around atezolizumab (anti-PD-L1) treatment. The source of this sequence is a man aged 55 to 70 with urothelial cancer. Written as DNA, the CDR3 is TGTGCCAGAAGTTTCCGGGACAGGGGCGCCCAGTATGGCTACACCTTC. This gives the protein CARSFRDRGAQYGYTF.